This T cell receptor (beta chain) was sequenced for a study of blood T cell repertoires in COVID-19. As originally analysed: Counts of nucleated cells, estimated from reference gene primer amplification, were obtained. TCRdb's table, derived via immunoSEQ multiplex PCR, lists solely in-frame clones and lacks some. V and J calls and clone size are given by that table; D and trimming were obtained from the DNA. The sample shows about 370,000 clones, more than 80% of them seen only once. Cohort 3 donors counted as recovered after two negative PCRs, clearance, or resolved symptoms. The origin of this receptor is a man aged 18 to 30 who had recovered from COVID-19. Specimen: PBMCs or T cells enriched from blood (not recorded which).

The CDR3 region has the DNA TGTGCCAGCAGTCCCGGACAGGGGTGGGGCGAGCAGTACTTC. It codes for CASSPGQGWGEQYF. The genes are TRBV7-2 and TRBJ2-7, with 9 bases identical to TRBD1. Trimming at V came to 6 bases and at J to 6 bases, leaving 9 bases not matched to a gene. The CDR3 totals 14 residues. The V gene's germline CDR1 is SGHTA and CDR2 FQGNSA. Looking up the rest from reference TRBV7-2 and TRBJ2-7 gives the full variable domain: GAGVSQSPSNKVTEKGKDVELRCDPISGHTALYWYRQSLGQGLEFLIYFQGNSAPDKSGLPSDRFSAERTGGSVSTLTIQRTQQEDSAVYLCASSPGQGWGEQYFGPGTRLTVT.